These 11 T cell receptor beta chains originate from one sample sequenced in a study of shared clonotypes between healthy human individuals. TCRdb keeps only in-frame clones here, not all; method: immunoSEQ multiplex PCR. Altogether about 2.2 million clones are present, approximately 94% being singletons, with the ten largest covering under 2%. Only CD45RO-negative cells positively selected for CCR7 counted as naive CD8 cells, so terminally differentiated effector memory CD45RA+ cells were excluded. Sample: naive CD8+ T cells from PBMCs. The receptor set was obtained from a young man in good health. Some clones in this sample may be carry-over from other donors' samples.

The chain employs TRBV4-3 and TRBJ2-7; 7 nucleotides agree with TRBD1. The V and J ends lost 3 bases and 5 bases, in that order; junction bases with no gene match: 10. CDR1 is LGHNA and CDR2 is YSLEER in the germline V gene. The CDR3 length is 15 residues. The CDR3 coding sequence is TGCGCCAGCAGCCACTACAGACAGGGTGAAAACGAGCAGTACTTC. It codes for CASSHYRQGENEQYF.

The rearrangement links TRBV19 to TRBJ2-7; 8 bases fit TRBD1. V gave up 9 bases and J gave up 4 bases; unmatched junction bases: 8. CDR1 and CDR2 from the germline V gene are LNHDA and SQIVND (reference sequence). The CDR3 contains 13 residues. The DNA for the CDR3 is TGTGCCAGCGCGACAGGGGTAGAGTACGAGCAGTACTTC. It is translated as CASATGVEYEQYF.

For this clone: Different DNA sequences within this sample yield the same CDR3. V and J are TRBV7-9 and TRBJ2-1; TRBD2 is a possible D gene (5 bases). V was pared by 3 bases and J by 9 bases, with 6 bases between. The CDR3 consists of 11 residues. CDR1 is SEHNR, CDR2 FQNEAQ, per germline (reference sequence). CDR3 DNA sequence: TGTGCCAGCAGCTTCGGAGGTGAGCAGTTCTTC. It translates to CASSFGGEQFF.

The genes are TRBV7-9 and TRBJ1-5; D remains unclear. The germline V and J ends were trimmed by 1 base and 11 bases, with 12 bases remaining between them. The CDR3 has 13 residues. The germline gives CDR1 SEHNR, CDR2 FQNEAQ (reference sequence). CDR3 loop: CASSLGGRETQHF. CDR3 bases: TGTGCCAGCAGCTTAGGCGGGAGGGAGACCCAGCATTTT.

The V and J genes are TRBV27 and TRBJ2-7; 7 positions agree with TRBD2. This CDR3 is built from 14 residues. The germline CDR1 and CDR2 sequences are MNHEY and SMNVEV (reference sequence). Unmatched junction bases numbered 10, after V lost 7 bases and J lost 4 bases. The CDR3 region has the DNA TGTGCCAGCAAGCCCGGGGCTAGCGGATACGAGCAGTACTTC. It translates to CASKPGASGYEQYF.

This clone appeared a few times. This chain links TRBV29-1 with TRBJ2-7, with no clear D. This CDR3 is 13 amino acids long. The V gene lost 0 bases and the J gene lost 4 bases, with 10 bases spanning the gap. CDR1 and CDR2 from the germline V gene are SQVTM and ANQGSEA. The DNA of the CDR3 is TGCAGCGTTGAAGATAGATTGGGGTACGAGCAGTACTTC. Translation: CSVEDRLGYEQYF.

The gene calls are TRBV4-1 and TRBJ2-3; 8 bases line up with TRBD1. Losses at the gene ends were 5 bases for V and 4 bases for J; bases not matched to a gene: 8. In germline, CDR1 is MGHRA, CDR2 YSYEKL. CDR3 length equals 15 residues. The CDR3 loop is CASSSQGTGPDTQYF. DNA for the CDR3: TGCGCCAGCAGCTCCCAGGGGACAGGTCCAGATACGCAGTATTTT.

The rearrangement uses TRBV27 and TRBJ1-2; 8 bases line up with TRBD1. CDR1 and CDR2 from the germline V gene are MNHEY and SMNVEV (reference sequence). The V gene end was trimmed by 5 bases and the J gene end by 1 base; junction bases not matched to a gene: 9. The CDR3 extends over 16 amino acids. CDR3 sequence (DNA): TGTGCCAGCAGTCCAAGGACAGGACAGGGTAACTATGGCTACACCTTC. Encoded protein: CASSPRTGQGNYGYTF.

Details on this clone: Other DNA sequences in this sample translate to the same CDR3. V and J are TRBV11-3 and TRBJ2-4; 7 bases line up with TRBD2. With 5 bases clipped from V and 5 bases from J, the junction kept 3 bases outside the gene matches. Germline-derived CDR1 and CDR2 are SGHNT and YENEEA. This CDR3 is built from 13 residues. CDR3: CASSLRGENIQYF. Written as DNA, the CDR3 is TGTGCCAGCAGCCTACGGGGGGAAAACATTCAGTACTTC.

This chain's CDR3 is CASSLAYGTEYEQYF. Here the CDR3 DNA reads TGCGCCAGCAGCTTGGCGTATGGGACAGAATACGAGCAGTACTTC. The chain recombines TRBV5-1 with TRBJ2-7, with 7 bases lining up with TRBD1. The germline CDR1 and CDR2 sequences are SGHRS and YFSETQ. The CDR3 is 15 amino acids. The V gene end was trimmed by 0 bases and the J gene end by 4 bases; junction bases not matched to a gene: 7. The whole variable domain, filled in from reference TRBV5-1 and TRBJ2-7, reads KAGVTQTPRYLIKTRGQQVTLSCSPISGHRSVSWYQQTPGQGLQFLFEYFSETQRNKGNFPGRFSGRQFSNSRSEMNVSTLELGDSALYLCASSLAYGTEYEQYFGPGTRLTVT.

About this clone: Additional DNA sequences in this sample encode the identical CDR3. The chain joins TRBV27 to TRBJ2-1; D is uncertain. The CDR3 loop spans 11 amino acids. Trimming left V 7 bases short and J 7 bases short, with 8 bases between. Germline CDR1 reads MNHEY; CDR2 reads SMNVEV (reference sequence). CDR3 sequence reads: CASTIGNEQFF. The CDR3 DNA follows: TGTGCCAGCACCATCGGGAATGAGCAGTTCTTC.